The present T cell receptor beta chain was sequenced within a study of T cells in Graves' hyperthyroidism and ophthalmopathy. Study information: Peripheral blood collection took place at initial diagnosis, before any treatment.

The CDR3 regions of TCR beta were amplified from RNA transcripts. TCR CDR3 regions were first amplified by RT-PCR with HTBI primers. TCRdb reprocessed the multiplex PCR reads via MiXCR and lists one record per CDR3 protein. The table records around 240,000 distinct CDR3 sequences, about 14% of them present only once. This clonotype was observed many times. Its cognate antigen is unknown. CDR1 is MDHEN and CDR2 is SYDVKM in the germline V gene. With 9 bases clipped from V and 5 bases from J, the junction kept 8 bases outside the gene matches. This CDR3 has 13 amino acids. Each patient was aged 18 to 65 and had newly diagnosed hyperthyroidism of under 2 months' duration. Broader study findings: Onset of ophthalmopathy came a median approximately 6 months after the model predicted it. Within blood appeared most thyroid clonotypes that had expanded above 0.001.

The sequenced material came from blood. The receptor comes from a middle-aged woman with Graves' hyperthyroidism that later progressed to Graves' ophthalmopathy. The V gene is TRBV28, the J gene TRBJ2-7; the match to TRBD2 covers 9 bases. The CDR3 nucleotides read TGTGCCAGTTACCTAGCGGGATCCGACGAGCAGTACTTC. This translates into CASYLAGSDEQYF.